Shown below are 17 T cell receptor beta chains from a single sample sequenced in a study of blood T cell repertoires in COVID-19 (dated by TCRdb to 2020 to 2022). The protocol used for the library was the immunoSEQ multiplex PCR assay. The clones in this table, taken by TCRdb from immuneACCESS, are in-frame only. Not every clone is retained; where verified, under half of the shortfall comes from an unresolved V gene, and the cause of the rest is unknown. Counted in this sample were 94,000 or so clones; roughly 91% of them appeared once. The ten top clones hold 4.5% to 5.5% of the sample. Sequencing was carried out using peripheral blood. The origin of the receptors is a woman older than 75 with active COVID-19.

A word on this clone: This specimen includes other DNA sequences encoding the same CDR3. The gene calls are TRBV7-2 and TRBJ2-7, with no clear D. CDR3 length: 12 residues. Trimming cost V 5 bases and J 0 bases, with 5 bases left between them. CDR1 SGHTA and CDR2 FQGNSA come from the germline V gene. DNA for the CDR3: TGTGCCAGCAGCCCAAACTCCTACGAGCAGTACTTC. Encoded protein: CASSPNSYEQYF. Combining the CDR3 with reference TRBV7-2 and TRBJ2-7 gives the whole variable domain GAGVSQSPSNKVTEKGKDVELRCDPISGHTALYWYRQSLGQGLEFLIYFQGNSAPDKSGLPSDRFSAERTGGSVSTLTIQRTQQEDSAVYLCASSPNSYEQYFGPGTRLTVT.

The chain has TRBV7-2 and TRBJ2-1, with 9 bases aligning to TRBD2. Germline V lookup: CDR1 SGHTA, CDR2 FQGNSA. CDR3 length equals 16 residues. The V gene end was trimmed by 1 base and the J gene end by 5 bases; junction bases not matched to a gene: 6. The chain's CDR3 is CASSLVGTSFNNEQFF. DNA for the CDR3: TGTGCCAGCAGCTTAGTGGGGACTAGCTTTAACAATGAGCAGTTCTTC. Drawing the rest from reference TRBV7-2 and TRBJ2-1, the complete variable domain is GAGVSQSPSNKVTEKGKDVELRCDPISGHTALYWYRQSLGQGLEFLIYFQGNSAPDKSGLPSDRFSAERTGGSVSTLTIQRTQQEDSAVYLCASSLVGTSFNNEQFFGPGTRLTVL.

The chain joins TRBV27 to TRBJ1-2, with D possibly matching TRBD1 (6 bases). Germline values: CDR1 MNHEY, CDR2 SMNVEV (reference sequence). The CDR3 spans 15 residues. V lost 5 bases and J lost 4, with 17 bases in between. CDR3 DNA: TGTGCCAGCAGTCCGGCCGGGGGGCTCGGCTATGGCTACACCTTC. Its protein is CASSPAGGLGYGYTF.

The gene calls are TRBV5-4 and TRBJ2-2; D is possibly TRBD1 (7 bases). CDR3 size: 15 residues. V was trimmed by 3 bases and J by 3 bases, leaving 12 bases between them. Germline V gene sequence: CDR1 SGHNT, CDR2 YYREEE (reference sequence). In DNA form, the CDR3 reads TGTGCCAGCAGCTGGGGGGACAGTTACACCGGGGAGCTGTTTTTT. This sequence encodes CASSWGDSYTGELFF.

The J gene is TRBJ1-4, the V gene TRBV6-5, with 8 bases aligning to TRBD1. V lost 10 bases, J lost 6 bases, and 7 bases stayed unmatched. Germline CDR1 is MNHEY and CDR2 is SVGAGI. The CDR3 contains 13 residues. The CDR3 is CATRQGSDEKLFF. The CDR3 DNA reads as TGTGCCACACGACAGGGGTCCGATGAAAAACTGTTTTTT.

This clone was seen a handful of times. This chain uses TRBV6-5 with TRBJ2-1; TRBD1 agrees at 10 bases. The germline gives CDR1 MNHEY, CDR2 SVGAGI. The ends lost 5 bases at V and 12 bases at J; junction bases unmatched: 7. This CDR3 comprises 13 residues. The CDR3 DNA sequence: TGTGCCAGCAGTACCCCGGGACAGGGGAGGCAGTTCTTC. Translated, it gives CASSTPGQGRQFF.

The CDR3 DNA sequence: TGTGCCAGCAGCTTTTGGGGGGAGGGGTACGAGCAGTACTTC. It translates to CASSFWGEGYEQYF. The gene calls are TRBV7-2 and TRBJ2-7, with TRBD2 identical over 7 bases. In germline, CDR1 is SGHTA, CDR2 FQGNSA. Trimming at V came to 3 bases and at J to 4 bases, leaving 6 bases not matched to a gene. The CDR3 is 14 amino acids.

The chain couples TRBV7-8 to TRBJ1-4; the match to TRBD1 covers 9 bases. CDR1 is SGHVS and CDR2 is FQNEAQ in the germline V gene. With V trimmed by 4 bases and J by 6 bases, 6 bases remained unmatched. CDR3 length: 15 residues. The CDR3 bases are TGTGCCAGCAGCTCTACGACAGGGGGTTATGAAAAACTGTTTTTT. Its translation is CASSSTTGGYEKLFF. Full variable domain (remainder filled in from reference TRBV7-8 and TRBJ1-4): GAGVSQSPRYKVAKRGQDVALRCDPISGHVSLFWYQQALGQGPEFLTYFQNEAQLDKSGLPSDRFFAERPEGSVSTLKIQRTQQEDSAVYLCASSSTTGGYEKLFFGSGTQLSVL.

The gene calls are TRBV5-3 and TRBJ2-3, with 8 bases fitting TRBD2. TRBV5-3 is identified as an open reading frame with a role that is uncertain. Trimming removed 0 bases from V and 6 bases from J; junction bases left unmatched: 12. This CDR3 comprises 17 residues. Written as DNA, the CDR3 is TGTGCCAGAAGCTTGGCCGGGAGGGGGGCAGGGGAGGATACGCAGTATTTT. It translates to CARSLAGRGAGEDTQYF.

The chain uses TRBV28 and TRBJ2-7; 8 bases line up with TRBD1. This CDR3 is built from 15 residues. CDR1 and CDR2 from the germline V gene are MDHEN and SYDVKM. V trimming: 8 bases; J trimming: 0 bases; junction bases outside the gene matches: 9. CDR3 residues: CASRASGTGSYEQYF. The CDR3 DNA sequence: TGTGCCAGCCGCGCATCCGGGACAGGCTCCTACGAGCAGTACTTC.

The chain carries TRBV28 and TRBJ2-7, with D perhaps matching TRBD1 (6 bases). V was shortened by 5 bases and J by 6 bases, with 17 bases between the two germline ends. The germline V gene encodes CDR1 MDHEN and CDR2 SYDVKM. CDR3 length equals 14 residues. The CDR3 protein is CASSDPGQGSEQYF. The CDR3 bases are TGTGCCAGCAGTGACCCGGGACAAGGATCCGAGCAGTACTTC.

The chain carries TRBV7-2 and TRBJ2-7, with 8 bases aligning to TRBD2. Trimming at V came to 0 bases and at J to 2 bases, leaving 3 bases not matched to a gene. The CDR3 spans 15 residues. The germline V gene encodes CDR1 SGHTA and CDR2 FQGNSA. The CDR3 DNA sequence: TGTGCCAGCAGCTTAGCAAGCGGGAGCCCCTACGAGCAGTACTTC. This codes for CASSLASGSPYEQYF.

This chain connects TRBV18 to TRBJ2-5; D is perhaps TRBD2 (5 bases). CDR3 length: 19 amino acids. Germline V gene data show CDR1 as KGHSH and CDR2 as LQKENI. The V end lost 3 bases, the J end lost 2 bases, and 25 bases lay between the germline ends. CDR3 residues: CASSPPRIQPPPGQETQYF. CDR3 in DNA: TGTGCCAGCTCACCTCCAAGGATACAGCCTCCCCCGGGGCAAGAGACCCAGTACTTC.

This clone was observed a single time. V and J are TRBV5-3 and TRBJ1-1; D may be TRBD1 (6 bases). TRBV5-3 is an open reading frame, and its role is uncertain. Trimming removed 4 bases from V and 0 bases from J, with 28 bases in between. This CDR3 has 20 residues. The DNA for the CDR3 is TGTGCCAGAAGCCAACAAAGATTACATGGACAGATCCCGATGAACACTGAAGCTTTCTTT. Its translation: CARSQQRLHGQIPMNTEAFF.

Turning to this clone: The sample carries other DNA sequences with the same CDR3. This rearrangement joins TRBV7-3 to TRBJ2-1, with 14 bases fitting TRBD2. The CDR3 runs 15 residues. V was pared by 5 bases and J by 7 bases, with 4 bases of the junction left unmatched. Per germline, CDR1 SGHTA and CDR2 FQGTGA. The CDR3: CASSPGLAGVNEQFF. CDR3 bases: TGTGCCAGCAGCCCGGGACTAGCGGGAGTTAATGAGCAGTTCTTC.

The V call is TRBV6-5, the J call TRBJ1-6, with 10 bases aligning to TRBD1. The CDR3 runs to 14 residues. Germline trimming cut 5 bases from V and 10 bases from J; bases unmatched to any gene: 5. From germline, CDR1 is MNHEY and CDR2 SVGAGI. DNA for the CDR3: TGTGCCAGCAGTCGACAGGGGGCAGGGTCACCCCTCCACTTT. Translating it yields CASSRQGAGSPLHF.

The rearrangement uses TRBV7-2 and TRBJ2-7; 7 bases align to TRBD1. V lost 4 bases, J lost 2 bases, and 5 bases stayed unmatched. The CDR3 runs 14 residues. CDR1 and CDR2 (germline): SGHTA, FQGNSA. CDR3 region: CASSSRTGTYEQYF. In DNA form, the CDR3 reads TGTGCCAGCAGCTCCCGGACAGGAACCTACGAGCAGTACTTC.